Shown below are 6 T cell receptor beta chains from a single sample sequenced in a study of blood T cell repertoires in COVID-19. Sequencing was performed with immunoSEQ multiplex PCR; in TCRdb, only in-frame clones are kept and a portion is missing. This sample carries 100,000 or so clones, approximately 87% of them seen once, and the ten largest clones take roughly 10%. Sequences were obtained from peripheral blood. These receptors were taken from a woman aged 30 to 39 with acute or convalescent COVID-19.

This chain connects TRBV27 to TRBJ1-5, with a tentative D call TRBD1 (6 bases). V shed 3 bases and J shed 0 bases, with 6 bases lying between them. Germline values: CDR1 MNHEY, CDR2 SMNVEV (reference sequence). This CDR3 has 14 amino acids. The DNA of the CDR3 is TGTGCCAGCAGTTTGGGGGCTAGCAATCAGCCCCAGCATTTT. This codes for CASSLGASNQPQHF.

The chain joins TRBV5-5 to TRBJ1-1; the match to TRBD1 covers 12 bases. This CDR3 has 15 residues. The V gene's germline CDR1 is SGHKS and CDR2 YYEKEE (reference sequence). The V and J ends lost 4 bases and 5 bases, in that order; junction bases with no gene match: 6. The CDR3 nucleotides are TGTGCCAGCAGCCCGGGGACAGGGGGCAGTACTGAAGCTTTCTTT. It yields the protein CASSPGTGGSTEAFF.

CDR3 sequence (DNA): TGTGCCAGCTCACCACGGGCAGGAAAGAGGGACGAGCAGTACTTC. Protein product: CASSPRAGKRDEQYF. The chain uses TRBV18 and TRBJ2-7, with D perhaps TRBD2 (5 bases). Germline V gene sequence: CDR1 KGHSH, CDR2 LQKENI. V was cut by 1 base and J by 5 bases, with 15 bases left in between. This CDR3 comprises 15 residues.

CDR3 in DNA: TGTGCCAGCAATGGACAGAGTAACTATGGCTACACCTTC. It yields the protein CASNGQSNYGYTF. The V call is TRBV28, the J call TRBJ1-2, with D perhaps matching TRBD1 (6 bases). The V and J ends lost 7 bases and 1 base respectively, with 10 bases between them. CDR1 is MDHEN, CDR2 SYDVKM, per germline. The CDR3 has 13 amino acids.

V usage is TRBV2 and J usage is TRBJ1-5; possible D gene TRBD1, 6 bases. The germline V gene has CDR1 SNHLY and CDR2 FYNNEI. This CDR3 has 12 residues. V lost 5 bases and J 7 bases, leaving 9 bases between the germline ends. The CDR3 spells CASSRTAQPQHF. The CDR3 nucleotides read TGTGCCAGCAGTAGGACAGCCCAGCCCCAGCATTTT.

V and J are TRBV27 and TRBJ1-6; D possibly corresponds to TRBD1 (6 bases). CDR1 and CDR2 (germline): MNHEY, SMNVEV (reference sequence). V was trimmed by 5 bases and J by 6 bases, leaving 17 bases between them. The CDR3 contains 16 residues. The CDR3 region is CASSNRPRGSNSPLHF. CDR3 bases: TGTGCCAGCAGTAACCGGCCCAGGGGTAGTAATTCACCCCTCCACTTT.